Each of the 10 T cell receptor beta chains below was sequenced from the same sample in a study of long-term antiretroviral therapy in people with HIV. Samples were assayed with immunoSEQ v3.0 at survey level. Some clones are missing from TCRdb's copy, which holds only in-frame ones; the method was immunoSEQ multiplex PCR. The sample shows roughly 15,000 clones, roughly 94% of them seen only once. Sequencing was performed on unsorted PBMCs, taken 6.4 years after starting antiretroviral therapy. Source of these receptors: a woman in her forties or fifties with HIV.

The V and J genes are TRBV7-9 and TRBJ2-5; 12 bases align to TRBD2. This CDR3 contains 15 residues. Germline V lookup: CDR1 SEHNR, CDR2 FQNEAQ (reference sequence). V lost 8 bases and J lost 4; bases outside the gene matches: 8. The chain's CDR3 is CASVWTSGEPETQYF. DNA for the CDR3: TGTGCCAGCGTGTGGACTAGCGGGGAGCCAGAGACCCAGTACTTC.

This clone was picked up a small number of times. CDR3 in amino acids: CASSQDLTDEAFF. The CDR3, as DNA: TGTGCCAGCAGCCAAGATTTGACAGATGAAGCTTTCTTT. The chain is built from TRBV14 and TRBJ1-1; TRBD1 might be the D (5 bases). Germline-derived CDR1 and CDR2 are SGHDN and FVKESK. The CDR3 is 13 amino acids. V gave up 0 bases and J gave up 7 bases, with 9 bases separating them.

The V call is TRBV7-9, the J call TRBJ2-2; D not certain. This CDR3 is built from 13 residues. Trimming took 3 bases from V and 4 from J, leaving 6 bases between them. Germline V CDR1 and CDR2: SEHNR, FQNEAQ (reference sequence). The CDR3 sequence: CASSFQITGELFF. The CDR3 coding sequence is TGTGCCAGCAGCTTCCAGATCACCGGGGAGCTGTTTTTT.

CDR3 sequence (DNA): TGTGCCAGCAGTTATTCGACAGGGGGCGACGAGCAGTACTTC. This translates into CASSYSTGGDEQYF. The J gene is TRBJ2-7, the V gene TRBV6-5, with TRBD1 matching over 10 bases. V lost 3 bases, J lost 5 bases, and 4 bases stayed unmatched. Germline loops: CDR1 MNHEY, CDR2 SVGAGI. This CDR3 has 14 residues.

The chain couples TRBV19 to TRBJ2-2, with 10 bases matching TRBD1. The junction had 3 bases not matched to a gene; V was cut back by 1 base and J by 7 bases. Germline CDR1 LNHDA, CDR2 SQIVND (reference sequence). The length of the CDR3 is 15 residues. DNA for the CDR3: TGTGCCAGTAGTATAGGGACAGGGGGTGACGGGGAGCTGTTTTTT. Amino acids: CASSIGTGGDGELFF.

This chain joins TRBV18 and TRBJ1-5, with 8 bases that match TRBD1. The germline gives CDR1 KGHSH, CDR2 LQKENI. The CDR3 is 16 residues long. Germline trimming cut 2 bases from V and 1 base from J; bases unmatched to any gene: 4. In DNA, the CDR3 is TGTGCCAGCTCACCAATGGACAGGGCCAGCAATCAGCCCCAGCATTTT. Translation: CASSPMDRASNQPQHF.

CDR3 region: CASSLGGGAFYEQYF. DNA of the CDR3: TGTGCCAGCAGCTTAGGGGGCGGGGCTTTCTACGAGCAGTACTTC. This chain uses TRBV7-2 with TRBJ2-7; TRBD2 is a possible D gene (6 bases). Germline-derived CDR1 and CDR2 are SGHTA and FQGNSA. V lost 1 base to trimming and J lost 3 bases, with 13 bases between them. The CDR3 length is 15 residues.

The chain is built from TRBV10-3 and TRBJ2-3; 12 bases match TRBD2. CDR3 length equals 18 residues. Germline lookup yields CDR1 ENHRY and CDR2 SYGVKD. With V trimmed by 6 bases and J by 6 bases, 16 bases remained unmatched. The DNA for the CDR3 is TGTGCCATCAGCTGGGGGGGACTAGCGGGCTCCCGAGGGGATACGCAGTATTTT. It codes for CAISWGGLAGSRGDTQYF.

The J gene is TRBJ2-3, the V gene TRBV5-8; D uncertain. V gave up 4 bases and J gave up 4 bases, with 16 bases separating them. The CDR3 spans 15 residues. Germline CDR1 and CDR2: SGHTS and YDEGEE. CDR3 residues: CASSIDGRSADTQYF. In DNA form, the CDR3 reads TGTGCCAGCAGCATCGACGGAAGGAGCGCAGATACGCAGTATTTT.

This chain links TRBV6-1 with TRBJ1-2; the D gene is possibly TRBD1 (6 bases). Deletions cut 2 bases from V and 6 bases from J, with 13 bases between. The CDR3 is 14 residues long. Germline CDR1 and CDR2: MNHNS and SASEGT. CDR3 bases: TGTGCCAGCAGTGAAAGAGGACAGTGGAATGGCTACACCTTC. Amino acids: CASSERGQWNGYTF.